Presented here are 5 T cell receptor beta chains from one specimen sequenced in a study of T cell responses to AZD1222 COVID-19 vaccine. Sequencing was performed with immunoSEQ multiplex PCR; in TCRdb, only in-frame clones are kept and a portion is missing. The table shows nearly 95,000 clones, with 75% to 90% occurring only once. The sample here was peripheral blood, taken 28 days after the second AZD1222 dose. These receptors were collected from an adult who received the AZD1222 COVID-19 vaccine.

The chain recombines TRBV2 with TRBJ2-5; D is unclear. The CDR3 runs to 11 residues. The ends were cut back, 7 bases at V and 4 bases at J, with 7 bases in the middle. From germline, CDR1 is SNHLY and CDR2 FYNNEI. The CDR3 sequence: CASNLLETQYF. CDR3 in DNA: TGTGCCAGCAATCTCCTAGAGACCCAGTACTTC.

This clone showed up just once. The chain links TRBV4-1 to TRBJ2-7; 7 bases are a match to TRBD2. Germline CDR1 is MGHRA and CDR2 is YSYEKL. J lost 0 bases, V lost 0 bases, and 11 bases had no gene match. CDR3 length: 18 amino acids. The CDR3 DNA follows: TGCGCCAGCAGCCAAGATCCACTAGCGAACACGATCTCCTACGAGCAGTACTTC. Protein product: CASSQDPLANTISYEQYF.

This chain connects TRBV19 to TRBJ2-3; 9 bases agree with TRBD2. The length of the CDR3 is 17 residues. V lost 3 bases, J lost 3 bases, and 10 bases stayed unmatched. Germline V gene data show CDR1 as LNHDA and CDR2 as SQIVND (reference sequence). CDR3 in amino acids: CASSIGGSSGVTDTQYF. In nucleotides, the CDR3 is TGTGCCAGTAGTATTGGGGGGTCTAGCGGGGTGACAGATACGCAGTATTTT. Looking up the rest from reference TRBV19 and TRBJ2-3 gives the full variable domain: DGGITQSPKYLFRKEGQNVTLSCEQNLNHDAMYWYRQDPGQGLRLIYYSQIVNDFQKGDIAEGYSVSREKKESFPLTVTSAQKNPTAFYLCASSIGGSSGVTDTQYFGPGTRLTVL.

The chain couples TRBV5-8 to TRBJ2-2; 7 bases map to TRBD2. Germline lookup yields CDR1 SGHTS and CDR2 YDEGEE. This CDR3 contains 15 residues. The ends lost 2 bases at V and 5 bases at J; junction bases unmatched: 6. CDR3 residues: CASSFFGGGTGELFF. The CDR3 bases are TGTGCCAGCAGCTTCTTCGGGGGAGGGACCGGGGAGCTGTTTTTT. Combining the CDR3 with reference TRBV5-8 and TRBJ2-2 gives the whole variable domain EAGVTQSPTHLIKTRGQQATLRCSPISGHTSVYWYQQALGLGLQFLLWYDEGEERNRGNFPPRFSGRQFPNYSSELNVNALELEDSALYLCASSFFGGGTGELFFGEGSRLTVL.

The count of this clone is one. The chain recombines TRBV7-6 with TRBJ2-7; 9 nucleotides align to TRBD1. CDR1 is SGHVS and CDR2 is FNYEAQ in the germline V gene. After removal of 0 bases from V and 6 bases from J, the junction contained 12 bases not matched to a gene. The CDR3 runs to 17 residues. In DNA, the CDR3 is TGTGCCAGCAGCTTAGCCCTCGGACAGGGGCCCCTTAGCGAGCAGTACTTC. Its translation: CASSLALGQGPLSEQYF.